The present T cell receptor (beta chain) was sequenced within a study of shared clonotypes between healthy human individuals. Overall study findings and caveats: Generally, naive subsets (rather than memory subsets) showed larger estimated richness. The genetic and exposure-history diversity represented was limited by few donors.

Profiled with immunoSEQ multiplex PCR; TCRdb holds only in-frame clones, not every one. This table has about 1 million clones, under 80% appearing once. About this clone itself: As yet, its antigen is unknown.

The germline V and J ends were trimmed by 2 bases and 6 bases, with 12 bases remaining between them. In germline, CDR1 is SEHNR, CDR2 FQNEAQ (reference sequence). CDR3 length: 14 amino acids. Subsets obtained from CD4+ cells comprised CD45RA+ naive and CD45RA-negative memory cells. This chain connects TRBV7-9 to TRBJ2-3; D may be TRBD1 (5 bases). This receptor was identified in a man younger than 35 in good health. Sequencing input: memory CD4+ T cells sorted from blood. Noted subset: CD45RA-negative fraction. The CDR3 here is CASSLTRAEDTQYF. CDR3 coding DNA: TGTGCCAGCAGCTTAACCAGGGCGGAGGATACGCAGTATTTT.